This TCR beta chain was obtained from a study of PD-1 blockade in classical Hodgkin lymphoma. Findings and limits, study-wide: According to reports, newly diagnosed patients had lower baseline TCR diversity than healthy donors, and relapsed/refractory patients had lower baseline TCR diversity still. CD4+ TCR diversity, unlike CD8+, climbed significantly by C4D1. Complete responders started with a diversity level that resembled newly diagnosed patients at baseline.

Every patient was affected by relapse after autologous stem cell transplantation, while exposure to brentuximab vedotin was not uniform. With magnetic negative selection, CD4+ T cells were purified from PBMCs that had been thawed. The CDR3 extends over 12 amino acids. V was clipped by 2 bases and J by 3 bases, with 5 bases between them. Looked up from germline, CDR1 is ENHRY and CDR2 is SYGVKD. Sequencing used immunoSEQ multiplex PCR; TCRdb keeps in-frame clones, though not all of them. The data show about 29,000 clones, 85% seen once. In the case of this clone: Its cognate antigen is unknown.

The chain is built from TRBV10-3 and TRBJ2-7, with a weak D call TRBD2 (5 bases). The source was CD4+ T cells from blood, collected at baseline. The origin of this receptor is a human donor with classical Hodgkin lymphoma. Here the CDR3 DNA reads TGTGCCATCAGTGAGACTAGCTACGAGCAGTACTTC. This sequence encodes CAISETSYEQYF.